What follows is one T cell receptor (beta chain) and its context. Its antigen remains undetermined. Base qualities are not at hand, and no much larger clone is one base apart. The CDR3 has 15 amino acids, counting the end cysteine and phenylalanine. Solely the CDR3 DNA is kept, with 45 bases framed from the first base. The junction carries 18 bases between V and J, which are trimmed by 8 bases and 2 bases respectively. Sequences ENHRY (CDR1) and SYGVKD (CDR2) are obtained from the germline V gene. Library preparation used the immunoSEQ multiplex PCR assay. TCRdb took this table from immuneACCESS and kept in-frame rearrangements with V and J called. Such tables lack part of the clones; where checked against another copy, unresolved V genes explain under half of the gap, and the rest is unexplained. In this sample the table shows 150,000 to 200,000 clones, about 94% of which occur a single time. Roughly 0.7% of the sample is held by the ten biggest clonotypes.

The data belong to a study of control samples from healthy donors and cancer patients (dated by TCRdb to about 2020). The rearranged chain carries TRBV10-3 and TRBJ2-5, with TRBD2 perhaps the D gene, on 5 matching bases. The sequencing sample was made of blood. The clonotype originates from a woman aged 25-40 years in good health. The CDR3 corresponds to CAISAVQLGQETQYF. The nucleotide sequence is given as TGTGCCATCTCAGCGGTCCAGCTGGGGCAAGAGACCCAGTACTTC.